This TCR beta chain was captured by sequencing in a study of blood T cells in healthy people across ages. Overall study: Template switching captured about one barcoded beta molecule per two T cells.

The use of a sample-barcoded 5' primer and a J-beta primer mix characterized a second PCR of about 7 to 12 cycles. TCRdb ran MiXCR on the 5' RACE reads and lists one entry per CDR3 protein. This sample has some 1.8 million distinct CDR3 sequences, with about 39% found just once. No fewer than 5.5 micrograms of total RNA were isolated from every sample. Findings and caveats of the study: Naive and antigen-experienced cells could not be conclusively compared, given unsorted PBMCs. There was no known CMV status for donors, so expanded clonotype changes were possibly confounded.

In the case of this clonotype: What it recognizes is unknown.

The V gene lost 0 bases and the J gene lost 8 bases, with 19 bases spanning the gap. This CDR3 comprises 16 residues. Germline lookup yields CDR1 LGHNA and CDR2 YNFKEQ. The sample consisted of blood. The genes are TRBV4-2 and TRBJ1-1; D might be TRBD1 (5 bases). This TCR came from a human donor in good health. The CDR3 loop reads CASSQERGTGGNEAFF. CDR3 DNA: TGTGCCAGCAGCCAAGAAAGAGGTACAGGAGGAAACGAAGCTTTCTTT.